The present entry profiles one TCR beta chain with its context. As yet, its antigen is unknown. Repertoires were generated with immunoSEQ multiplex PCR, while TCRdb's copy carries only in-frame clones and drops some. The profile shows some 900 clones, approximately 90% of them singletons. The data originate from a study of chemoradiotherapy in HPV16-positive cancers. V gave up 0 bases and J gave up 9 bases, with 9 bases separating them. The CDR3 contains 12 residues. Looked up from germline, CDR1 is SGHDT and CDR2 is YYEEEE. Study-wide results and caveats: During treatment, candidate HPV-specific clones and E7-related motifs expanded in tumor. For HPV16-positive patients, expanding HPV-responsive T cells associated with longer recurrence-free survival.

Repeated repertoire sampling spanned the course of chemoradiotherapy. The chain combines TRBV5-6 with TRBJ1-2; no firm D call. The material sequenced was tumor tissue, taken from a patient who underwent chemoradiotherapy. The clonotype was recovered from a human donor with HPV-associated anogenital cancer. The CDR3 here is CASSLGQISYTF. The CDR3 bases are TGTGCCAGCAGCTTGGGGCAGATCAGCTACACCTTC.